Many counts were recorded for the clone carrying this TCR beta chain. As yet, its antigen is unknown. RNA was extracted from bulk tissue without any cell sorting. V was clipped by 6 bases and J by 3 bases; unmatched bases: 3. The CDR3 is made up of 14 amino acids. The germline gives CDR1 MNHNS, CDR2 SASEGT. The sample belongs to a study of tumor and adjacent non-tumor tissue in lung cancer. Broader study findings: Top 100 clones took a larger repertoire share in normal lung.

The library came from three nested PCR rounds adapted from ARM-PCR protocols. TCRdb recomputed calls from the multiplex PCR reads with MiXCR, one row per CDR3 protein. The sample has around 200,000 distinct CDR3 sequences; about two thirds are singletons. The TCR comes from a man in his sixties with non-small cell lung cancer. Input material: lung tumor tissue. The gene calls are TRBV6-1 and TRBJ2-3; 10 bases fit TRBD1. Here the CDR3 DNA reads TGTGCCAGCAGCGAGGACAGGGGGACAGATACGCAGTATTTT. Translation: CASSEDRGTDTQYF.